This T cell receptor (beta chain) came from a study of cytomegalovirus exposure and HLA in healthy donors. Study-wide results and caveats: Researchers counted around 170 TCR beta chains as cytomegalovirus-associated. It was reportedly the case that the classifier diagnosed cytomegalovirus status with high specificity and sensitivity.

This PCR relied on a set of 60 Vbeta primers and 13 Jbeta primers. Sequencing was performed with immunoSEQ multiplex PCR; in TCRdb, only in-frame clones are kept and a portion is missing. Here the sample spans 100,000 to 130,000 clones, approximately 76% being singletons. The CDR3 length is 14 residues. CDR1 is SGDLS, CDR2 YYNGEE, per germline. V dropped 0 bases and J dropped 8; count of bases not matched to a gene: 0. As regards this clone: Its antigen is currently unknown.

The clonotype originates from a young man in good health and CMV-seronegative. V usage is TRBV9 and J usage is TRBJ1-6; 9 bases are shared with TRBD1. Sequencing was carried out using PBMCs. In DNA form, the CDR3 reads TGTGCCAGCAGCGTAGGGGACAGGGATTCACCCCTCCACTTT. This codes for CASSVGDRDSPLHF.